This T cell receptor beta chain came from a study of T cell responses to AZD1222 COVID-19 vaccine. Points from the study as a whole: With two AZD1222 doses given, Spike-specific TCR breadth and depth both rose. Clonal diversity was possibly underestimated, and white British individuals and females predominated among donors. CD4 TCRs linked to vaccination spanned spike, dominating at 160-218 and 743-854.

Notes on this clone: Its antigen is as yet unknown.

The assay was immunoSEQ multiplex PCR, and TCRdb's table has in-frame clones only and misses some. The data show 90,000 to 120,000 clones, with about 90% seen just once and approximately 9.3% held by the top ten. Germline CDR1 reads MNHEY; CDR2 reads SVGEGT. The CDR3 loop spans 15 amino acids. Deletions cut 1 base from V and 5 bases from J, with 15 bases between. The V call is TRBV6-2 or TRBV6-3, the J call TRBJ2-7; the D gene is possibly TRBD2 (6 bases). Sequencing was performed on peripheral blood, taken 28 days after the second AZD1222 dose. The TCR was taken from an adult who received the AZD1222 COVID-19 vaccine. CDR3 in DNA: TGTGCCAGCAGTTACTGGTCGGGGGTATCCGACGAGCAGTACTTC. Its translation: CASSYWSGVSDEQYF.